What follows are 8 T cell receptor beta chains derived from one specimen sequenced in a study of radiation and T cells in renal cell carcinoma. TCRdb keeps only in-frame clones here, not all; method: immunoSEQ multiplex PCR. The data show 15,000 to 20,000 clones, less than 65% seen once. Treatment denoted: 15 Gy SBRT to primary tumor, nephrectomy 4 weeks later. The source material was tumor tissue, sampled from a patient whose treatment included radiotherapy and nephrectomy. These TCRs come from a middle-aged man with renal cell carcinoma.

This clone appeared a single time. The genes are TRBV9 and TRBJ1-2; 10 positions match TRBD1. V gave up 0 bases and J gave up 4 bases; unmatched junction bases: 6. Germline assignment: CDR1 SGDLS and CDR2 YYNGEE. This CDR3 is built from 16 residues. DNA for the CDR3: TGTGCCAGCAGCGTAGACCCGGACAGGGGGGGCTATGGCTACACCTTC. It is translated as CASSVDPDRGGYGYTF.

The chain employs TRBV6-5 and TRBJ2-7, with unresolved D. CDR1 MNHEY and CDR2 SVGAGI come from the germline V gene. This CDR3 has 15 residues. Trimming pared 0 bases from V and 2 bases from J, leaving 11 bases between. CDR3 in amino acids: CASSYSPASAYEQYF. The CDR3 DNA follows: TGTGCCAGCAGTTACTCCCCGGCCTCCGCCTACGAGCAGTACTTC.

The chain joins TRBV27 to TRBJ2-1, with 8 bases lining up with TRBD2. CDR1 MNHEY and CDR2 SMNVEV come from the germline V gene (reference sequence). J gave up 10 bases and V 2 bases, and 16 bases lay outside the gene matches. The CDR3 is made up of 17 amino acids. CDR3 region: CASSLNQGRLAKGEQFF. The CDR3 nucleotides read TGTGCCAGCAGTTTAAATCAAGGGAGACTAGCGAAAGGAGAGCAGTTCTTC.

For this clone: A much larger clone is a single base away; this may be a read error. This sample also contains other DNA sequences that code for the same CDR3. This chain links TRBV27 with TRBJ1-1, with D possibly matching TRBD1 (5 bases). This CDR3 comprises 12 residues. Trimming cost V 4 bases and J 5 bases, with 8 bases left between them. Germline V gene lookup returns CDR1 MNHEY and CDR2 SMNVEV (reference sequence). The CDR3 bases are TGTGCCAGCAGTTCTGGGGGAACTGAAGCTTTCTTT. This gives the protein CASSSGGTEAFF.

The chain carries TRBV5-3 and TRBJ2-1, with a tentative D call TRBD2 (6 bases). TRBV5-3 is sorted into the ORF group, with uncertain function. The CDR3 spans 15 residues. V lost 9 bases, J lost 0 bases, and 16 bases lay in between. Here the CDR3 DNA reads TGTGCCACGCAAGGAGGGACCAACTCCTACAATGAGCAGTTCTTC. This codes for CATQGGTNSYNEQFF.

This clone has a handful of counts. V and J are TRBV7-8 and TRBJ1-5; the D is unclear. CDR1 is SGHVS and CDR2 is FQNEAQ in the germline V gene. The CDR3 loop spans 14 amino acids. Trimming pared 0 bases from V and 6 bases from J, leaving 9 bases between. In DNA form, the CDR3 reads TGTGCCAGCAGCTTAGCGGAGATGTCTCAGCCCCAGCATTTT. Amino acids: CASSLAEMSQPQHF.

The rearrangement uses TRBV6-1 and TRBJ2-7; D not resolved. V gave up 5 bases and J gave up 5 bases, with 13 bases separating them. This CDR3 has 13 residues. CDR1 and CDR2 (germline): MNHNS, SASEGT. DNA of the CDR3: TGTGCCAGCAGTTCCGGCAGCCTCGACGAGCAGTACTTC. Translated, it gives CASSSGSLDEQYF.

This clone was detected only once. J is TRBJ1-5 and V is TRBV27; D gene uncertain. The V and J ends lost 4 bases and 6 bases respectively, with 7 bases between them. The CDR3 extends over 12 amino acids. Germline V gene lookup returns CDR1 MNHEY and CDR2 SMNVEV (reference sequence). CDR3 protein: CASSSQGQPQHF. The CDR3 DNA reads TGTGCCAGCAGTTCCCAAGGTCAGCCCCAGCATTTT.